This passage covers 3 T cell receptor beta chains from one sample sequenced in a study of T cells in Graves' hyperthyroidism and ophthalmopathy. TCR beta CDR3 regions were amplified from RNA. RT-PCR in the first round (using the HTBI primer set) targeted the TCR CDR3. MiXCR, applied by TCRdb to the multiplex PCR reads, yields one record per CDR3 protein. Of under 400,000 distinct CDR3 sequences in the sample, around 14% were seen once. The specimen sequenced was blood. The origin of the receptors is a woman aged 60 to 75 with Graves' hyperthyroidism.

This clonotype was observed many times. The genes are TRBV20-1 and TRBJ2-2, with D tentatively TRBD2 (5 bases). The CDR3 loop spans 14 amino acids. Trimming took off 3 bases at V and 0 bases at J, with 8 bases between the two ends. Looked up from germline, CDR1 is DFQATT and CDR2 is SNEGSKA (reference sequence). In nucleotides, the CDR3 is TGCAGTGCTAGGGCGGACTCGAACACCGGGGAGCTGTTTTTT. Translated: CSARADSNTGELFF.

This clonotype was picked up many times. CDR3 residues: CASSYQAYEQYF. CDR3 nucleotide sequence: TGCGCCAGCAGTTATCAGGCCTACGAGCAGTACTTC. This chain links TRBV10-2 with TRBJ2-7; D ambiguous. The CDR3 runs 12 residues. V shed 5 bases and J shed 2 bases, with 7 bases lying between them. CDR1 and CDR2 (germline): WSHSY, SAAADI.

The chain recombines TRBV20-1 with TRBJ2-4; D uncertain. V was pared by 0 bases and J by 0 bases, with 15 bases between. The length of the CDR3 is 17 residues. The germline gives CDR1 DFQATT, CDR2 SNEGSKA (reference sequence). Here the CDR3 reads CSARDWVGRIAKNIQYF. For the CDR3, the DNA is TGCAGTGCTAGAGATTGGGTGGGCAGAATAGCCAAAAACATTCAGTACTTC.